The present TCR beta chain was sequenced within a study of T-cell memory formation after mild COVID-19. Notes on the study in general: Pre-infection memory contained some responding clones, which suggested that cross-reactive memory had joined.

Germline CDR1 SSHAT, CDR2 FNYEAQ (reference sequence). Losses at the gene ends were 5 bases for V and 1 base for J; bases not matched to a gene: 8. The length of the CDR3 is 15 residues. MiXCR, applied by TCRdb to the 5' RACE reads, yields one record per CDR3 protein. Here the sample spans over 350,000 distinct CDR3 sequences, 16% being singletons. Turning to this clonotype: The antigen remains unidentified.

The receptor's source is a man aged 18 to 29 who had mild COVID-19 (a few samples of this study predate the infection). Cell type and time point are not known. V gene TRBV7-7 combines with J gene TRBJ2-7; 7 positions agree with TRBD1. The specimen was PBMCs or a T cell subset sorted from them (not recorded which). CDR3 bases: TGTGCCAGCAGCCTGGGGCAGGGGGATTCCTACGAGCAGTACTTC. It encodes CASSLGQGDSYEQYF.